The next 31 T cell receptor beta chains were all read from a single sample in a study of shared clonotypes between healthy human individuals. Some clones are missing from TCRdb's copy, which holds only in-frame ones; the method was immunoSEQ multiplex PCR. This table has 2 million to 2.5 million clones, almost 96% appearing once. The sequencing input was naive CD4+ T cells sorted from blood. Subset reported: CD45RA+ positively selected. Receptor source: a young man in good health.

In this sample, this clone turned up once. This chain links TRBV2 with TRBJ1-1; no clear D gene. In germline, CDR1 is SNHLY, CDR2 FYNNEI. The CDR3 contains 14 residues. Trimming cost V 8 bases and J 6 bases, with 19 bases left between them. This chain's CDR3 is CASAKTGVSAEAFF. For the CDR3, the DNA is TGTGCCAGCGCCAAAACCGGGGTTAGCGCTGAAGCTTTCTTT.

This chain joins TRBV5-1 and TRBJ2-6; D not certain. The V end lost 0 bases, the J end lost 2 bases, and 3 bases lay between the germline ends. CDR3 length equals 14 residues. The germline V gene has CDR1 SGHRS and CDR2 YFSETQ. CDR3 region: CASSLDTGANVLTF. The CDR3 coding sequence is TGCGCCAGCAGCTTGGATACTGGGGCCAACGTCCTGACTTTC.

The chain recombines TRBV4-2 with TRBJ1-1, with D unresolved. Germline V lookup: CDR1 LGHNA, CDR2 YNFKEQ. The CDR3 is 16 residues long. Trimming shortened V by 0 bases and J by 1 base, and 12 bases separated the two germline ends. CDR3 loop: CASSQDADGRNTEAFF. The CDR3 nucleotides are TGTGCCAGCAGCCAAGACGCGGACGGCAGGAACACTGAAGCTTTCTTT.

V usage is TRBV5-4 and J usage is TRBJ1-1; 7 bases line up with TRBD1. The CDR3 contains 15 residues. From germline, CDR1 is SGHNT and CDR2 YYREEE (reference sequence). V shed 3 bases, J shed 3 bases, and the junction held 8 bases outside the gene matches. The CDR3 DNA is TGTGCCAGCAGCTCCTCCGGGACAGTCTACACTGAAGCTTTCTTT. Translation: CASSSSGTVYTEAFF.

The count of this clone is one. This chain connects TRBV28 to TRBJ1-5, with TRBD1 matching over 7 bases. V shed 6 bases, J shed 4 bases, and the junction held 6 bases outside the gene matches. The CDR3 extends over 14 amino acids. Germline CDR1 reads MDHEN; CDR2 reads SYDVKM. CDR3 residues: CASRQGKRNQPQHF. CDR3 nucleotide sequence: TGTGCCAGCAGACAGGGGAAACGGAATCAGCCCCAGCATTTT. The whole variable domain, remainder taken from reference TRBV28 and TRBJ1-5, is DVKVTQSSRYLVKRTGEKVFLECVQDMDHENMFWYRQDPGLGLRLIYFSYDVKMKEKGDIPEGYSVSREKKERFSLILESASTNQTSMYLCASRQGKRNQPQHFGDGTRLSIL.

The chain links TRBV30 to TRBJ2-7; tentatively, D is TRBD1 or TRBD2 (6 bases each). The length of the CDR3 is 16 residues. The germline V and J ends were trimmed by 1 base and 4 bases, with 20 bases remaining between them. Germline assignment: CDR1 GTSNPN and CDR2 SVGIG (reference sequence). CDR3 coding DNA: TGTGCCTGGAGTGACAGGGTTTTGGGCGGGACATACGAGCAGTACTTC. It yields the protein CAWSDRVLGGTYEQYF.

The chain links TRBV11-2 to TRBJ1-4; possible D gene TRBD1, 5 bases. Looked up from germline, CDR1 is SGHAT and CDR2 is FQNNGV. The CDR3 is 14 amino acids. The V gene lost 5 bases and the J gene lost 8 bases, with 15 bases spanning the gap. CDR3 DNA sequence: TGTGCCAGCAGCCTACAGGTCTCCGGGGAAAAACTGTTTTTT. Its translation is CASSLQVSGEKLFF. The whole variable domain, remainder taken from reference TRBV11-2 and TRBJ1-4, is EAGVAQSPRYKIIEKRQSVAFWCNPISGHATLYWYQQILGQGPKLLIQFQNNGVVDDSQLPKDRFSAERLKGVDSTLKIQPAKLEDSAVYLCASSLQVSGEKLFFGSGTQLSVL.

This chain's CDR3 is CASSPGIYNEQFF. The DNA for the CDR3 is TGTGCCAGCTCGCCCGGGATCTACAATGAGCAGTTCTTC. The gene calls are TRBV18 and TRBJ2-1; TRBD2 is a possible D gene (5 bases). Deletions cut 6 bases from V and 3 bases from J, with 9 bases between. The germline CDR1 and CDR2 sequences are KGHSH and LQKENI. The CDR3 covers 13 residues.

J is TRBJ1-3 and V is TRBV7-8; 7 bases map to TRBD1. Looked up from germline, CDR1 is SGHVS and CDR2 is FQNEAQ. There are 16 residues in the CDR3. Trimming removed 4 bases from V and 0 bases from J; junction bases left unmatched: 6. The CDR3, as DNA: TGTGCCAGCAGCTCTGACAGGGCGAGCTCTGGAAACACCATATATTTT. Its protein is CASSSDRASSGNTIYF.

This chain uses TRBV30 with TRBJ1-5, with no clear D. This CDR3 has 11 amino acids. CDR1 GTSNPN and CDR2 SVGIG come from the germline V gene (reference sequence). Trimming left V 0 bases short and J 6 bases short, with 3 bases between. The chain's CDR3 is CAWSVRQPQHF. The CDR3 DNA follows: TGTGCCTGGAGTGTACGTCAGCCCCAGCATTTT. The full variable domain, completed using reference TRBV30 and TRBJ1-5, is SQTIHQWPATLVQPVGSPLSLECTVEGTSNPNLYWYRQAAGRGLQLLFYSVGIGQISSEVPQNLSASRPQDRQFILSSKKLLLSDSGFYLCAWSVRQPQHFGDGTRLSIL.

The chain links TRBV19 to TRBJ2-1; D tentatively fits TRBD1 or TRBD2 (5 bases each). Trimming pared 6 bases from V and 8 bases from J, leaving 17 bases between. CDR1 and CDR2 (germline): LNHDA, SQIVND (reference sequence). This CDR3 region has 14 residues. The CDR3 reads CASRSGTLGDEQFF. CDR3 nucleotides: TGTGCCAGTAGAAGCGGAACTCTAGGGGATGAGCAGTTCTTC. The variable domain in full, with the rest retrieved from reference TRBV19 and TRBJ2-1, is DGGITQSPKYLFRKEGQNVTLSCEQNLNHDAMYWYRQDPGQGLRLIYYSQIVNDFQKGDIAEGYSVSREKKESFPLTVTSAQKNPTAFYLCASRSGTLGDEQFFGPGTRLTVL.

The chain recombines TRBV6-6 with TRBJ2-1; 7 nucleotides match TRBD2. This CDR3 region has 13 residues. J lost 14 bases, V lost 2 bases, and 9 bases had no gene match. CDR1 and CDR2 (germline): MNHNY, SVGAGI (reference sequence). This chain's CDR3 is CASSYLAVPEEFF. The CDR3 region has the DNA TGTGCCAGCAGTTACCTAGCGGTCCCCGAGGAGTTCTTC.

This chain links TRBV7-8 with TRBJ2-1; D tentatively reads TRBD1 or TRBD2 (5 bases each). V was cut by 5 bases and J by 6 bases, with 11 bases left in between. Germline CDR1 reads SGHVS; CDR2 reads FQNEAQ. The CDR3 sequence is 13 residues long. The CDR3 region is CASSLGRINEQFF. CDR3 nucleotides: TGTGCCAGCAGCCTGGGACGGATCAATGAGCAGTTCTTC.

The genes are TRBV6-6 and TRBJ2-7; tentatively, D is TRBD2 (5 bases). Germline V lookup: CDR1 MNHNY, CDR2 SVGAGI (reference sequence). The CDR3 is made up of 16 amino acids. Deletions cut 0 bases from V and 6 bases from J, with 18 bases between. The CDR3 is CASSYSGIDRGSEQYF. CDR3 in DNA: TGTGCCAGCAGTTACTCGGGGATCGATCGAGGGTCCGAGCAGTACTTC.

The V and J genes are TRBV2 and TRBJ2-7; TRBD1 is a possible D gene (6 bases). V was cut by 4 bases and J by 5 bases, with 15 bases left in between. This CDR3 has 14 residues. CDR1 and CDR2 (germline): SNHLY, FYNNEI. DNA of the CDR3: TGTGCCAGCAGTGTGGACAGAGGTGTCCACGAGCAGTACTTC. Amino acids: CASSVDRGVHEQYF.

This clone has just one count. J is TRBJ2-6 and V is TRBV6-5, with unresolved D. The CDR3 contains 15 residues. Germline CDR1 and CDR2: MNHEY and SVGAGI. The V end lost 2 bases, the J end lost 0 bases, and 5 bases lay between the germline ends. The CDR3 DNA sequence: TGTGCCAGCAGTTACGCCAGCTCTGGGGCCAACGTCCTGACTTTC. Translating it yields CASSYASSGANVLTF.

The chain uses TRBV4-3 and TRBJ2-5, with D maybe TRBD2 (6 bases). V dropped 4 bases and J dropped 2 bases, with 8 bases sitting between them. In germline, CDR1 is LGHNA, CDR2 YSLEER. The CDR3 extends over 13 amino acids. The DNA of the CDR3 is TGCGCCAGCAGCCTGGGGAGGCAAGAGACCCAGTACTTC. As protein: CASSLGRQETQYF.

V gene TRBV2 combines with J gene TRBJ2-3; 8 bases agree with TRBD2. With 5 bases clipped from V and 2 bases from J, the junction kept 6 bases outside the gene matches. Germline V CDR1 and CDR2: SNHLY, FYNNEI. The CDR3 contains 15 residues. Here the CDR3 reads CASSPSGRATDTQYF. The CDR3 DNA reads as TGTGCCAGCAGTCCCAGCGGGAGAGCCACAGATACGCAGTATTTT.

Only one count was recorded for this clone. This CDR3 is CASSQEGYTNTGELFF. Here the CDR3 DNA reads TGCGCCAGCAGCCAAGAAGGCTACACGAACACCGGGGAGCTGTTTTTT. The rearrangement uses TRBV4-3 and TRBJ2-2; D is uncertain. Trimming stripped 0 bases from V and 0 bases from J, with 8 bases between. This CDR3 comprises 16 residues. From germline, CDR1 is LGHNA and CDR2 YSLEER.

The V call is TRBV6-6, the J call TRBJ1-2, with 9 bases lining up with TRBD1. This CDR3 spans 14 amino acids. CDR1 is MNHNY, CDR2 SVGAGI, per germline (reference sequence). Trimming at V came to 6 bases and at J to 1 base, leaving 3 bases not matched to a gene. The CDR3 loop is CASRQGQGNYGYTF. CDR3 nucleotide sequence: TGTGCCAGCAGGCAGGGACAGGGTAACTATGGCTACACCTTC.

V gene TRBV5-6 combines with J gene TRBJ2-1, with 9 bases that match TRBD2. Germline loops: CDR1 SGHDT, CDR2 YYEEEE. The CDR3 contains 19 residues. V lost 3 bases, J lost 6 bases, and 19 bases stayed unmatched. CDR3 in amino acids: CASSSGTGSGTSRANEQFF. In DNA, the CDR3 is TGTGCCAGCAGCTCCGGTACAGGGTCTGGGACTAGCAGGGCCAATGAGCAGTTCTTC.

The chain couples TRBV5-1 to TRBJ2-2; possibly TRBD1 for D (6 bases). Germline V gene lookup returns CDR1 SGHRS and CDR2 YFSETQ. The V gene lost 4 bases and the J gene lost 0 bases, with 13 bases spanning the gap. The CDR3 is 16 amino acids. For the CDR3, the DNA is TGCGCCAGCAGCCCTAGGGGGACGACGAACACCGGGGAGCTGTTTTTT. Translated, it gives CASSPRGTTNTGELFF.

The J gene is TRBJ1-1, the V gene TRBV18; D remains unclear. V was trimmed by 6 bases and J by 11 bases, leaving 13 bases between them. The germline gives CDR1 KGHSH, CDR2 LQKENI. The CDR3 sequence is 11 residues long. CDR3 sequence reads: CASSSQFRAFF. The CDR3 DNA reads TGTGCCAGCTCGTCACAGTTCAGGGCTTTCTTT.

V gene TRBV6-1 combines with J gene TRBJ1-1; perhaps TRBD1 as D (5 bases). Per the germline V gene, CDR1 is MNHNS and CDR2 is SASEGT. The CDR3 length is 15 residues. The V end was cut by 2 bases, the J end by 0 bases, with 10 bases between. The CDR3 spells CASSESGDLNTEAFF. Here the CDR3 DNA reads TGTGCCAGCAGTGAATCGGGGGATCTGAACACTGAAGCTTTCTTT.

V usage is TRBV11-2 and J usage is TRBJ2-7; D is possibly TRBD1 (6 bases). The germline V gene has CDR1 SGHAT and CDR2 FQNNGV. CDR3 length: 15 amino acids. Trimming removed 5 bases from V and 2 bases from J, with 16 bases in between. The CDR3 DNA sequence: TGTGCCAGCAGCCAATCTACCCAGGGGACCTACGAGCAGTACTTC. This codes for CASSQSTQGTYEQYF. Variable domain in full (rest from reference TRBV11-2 and TRBJ2-7): EAGVAQSPRYKIIEKRQSVAFWCNPISGHATLYWYQQILGQGPKLLIQFQNNGVVDDSQLPKDRFSAERLKGVDSTLKIQPAKLEDSAVYLCASSQSTQGTYEQYFGPGTRLTVT.

The chain combines TRBV5-5 with TRBJ1-2; 7 nucleotides agree with TRBD1. The junction had 8 bases not matched to a gene; V was cut back by 4 bases and J by 8 bases. Per the germline V gene, CDR1 is SGHKS and CDR2 is YYEKEE (reference sequence). The CDR3 consists of 13 residues. CDR3 nucleotide sequence: TGTGCCAGCAGCCCAACAGGGGTAAGCGGCTACACCTTC. Translated, it gives CASSPTGVSGYTF.

J is TRBJ1-2 and V is TRBV6-5; D is unresolved. Trimming removed 0 bases from V and 8 bases from J, with 10 bases in between. Germline CDR1 is MNHEY and CDR2 is SVGAGI. The CDR3 is 13 residues long. As DNA, the CDR3 is TGTGCCAGCAGTTACTCGACACTTCTCGGCTACACCTTC. Protein: CASSYSTLLGYTF.

A word on this clone: Other DNA sequences of this sample code for an identical CDR3. V is TRBV30 and J is TRBJ1-3; D is ambiguous. The germline V gene has CDR1 GTSNPN and CDR2 SVGIG (reference sequence). V was shortened by 3 bases and J by 1 base, with 4 bases between the two germline ends. This CDR3 is built from 12 residues. The CDR3 coding sequence is TGTGCCTGGAGCCGGTCTGGAAACACCATATATTTT. This codes for CAWSRSGNTIYF.

The rearrangement uses TRBV5-6 and TRBJ1-1; 8 nucleotides match TRBD1. The CDR3 sequence is 14 residues long. Trimming removed 4 bases from V and 1 base from J; junction bases left unmatched: 3. From germline, CDR1 is SGHDT and CDR2 YYEEEE. CDR3 protein: CASSKQGENTEAFF. The CDR3 DNA reads as TGTGCCAGCAGCAAACAGGGGGAGAACACTGAAGCTTTCTTT.

V and J are TRBV10-2 and TRBJ2-7; D perhaps matches TRBD2 (5 bases). CDR3 size: 13 residues. Trimming took off 6 bases at V and 7 bases at J, with 16 bases between the two ends. The V gene's germline CDR1 is WSHSY and CDR2 SAAADI. The CDR3 nucleotides read TGCGCCAGCAGGGCGGACTCCCTGGGGGAGCAGTACTTC. Its translation is CASRADSLGEQYF.

The V gene is TRBV11-1, the J gene TRBJ2-7, with 9 bases matching TRBD1. Per the germline V gene, CDR1 is SGHAT and CDR2 is FQDESV (reference sequence). CDR3 length: 12 residues. V shed 5 bases, J shed 6 bases, and the junction held 2 bases outside the gene matches. CDR3 coding DNA: TGTGCCAGCAGCGCGGACAGGGGCGAGCAGTACTTC. Its translation: CASSADRGEQYF.